This T cell receptor (beta chain) originates from a study of Graves' ophthalmopathy and Graves' hyperthyroidism. Across the study: Peripheral blood samples were taken at initial diagnosis, before any treatment.

TCR beta CDR3 regions were amplified from RNA transcripts. HTBI-primed RT-PCR formed the first round, and a multiplex PCR formed the second. MiXCR, applied by TCRdb to the multiplex PCR reads, yields one record per CDR3 protein. The sample yields around 400,000 distinct CDR3 sequences, around 20% seen once. Findings of the study overall: The model forecast ophthalmopathy progression, reaching 70.59% sensitivity and approximately 79% specificity.

Hyperthyroidism patients, all newly diagnosed, had under 2 months' duration and ages of 18 to 65. In this sample, this clonotype turned up a few times. Its specificity is not known. Trimming at V came to 0 bases and at J to 2 bases, leaving 8 bases not matched to a gene. The CDR3 extends over 16 amino acids. The germline CDR1 and CDR2 sequences are GTSNPN and SVGIG (reference sequence). The rearrangement uses TRBV30 and TRBJ1-1; TRBD1 aligns across 8 bases. The origin of this receptor is a young woman with stable Graves' hyperthyroidism. The specimen was peripheral blood. The CDR3 DNA is TGTGCCTGGAGTGTATCCAATGACAGGGGAAACACTGAAGCTTTCTTT. This translates into CAWSVSNDRGNTEAFF.